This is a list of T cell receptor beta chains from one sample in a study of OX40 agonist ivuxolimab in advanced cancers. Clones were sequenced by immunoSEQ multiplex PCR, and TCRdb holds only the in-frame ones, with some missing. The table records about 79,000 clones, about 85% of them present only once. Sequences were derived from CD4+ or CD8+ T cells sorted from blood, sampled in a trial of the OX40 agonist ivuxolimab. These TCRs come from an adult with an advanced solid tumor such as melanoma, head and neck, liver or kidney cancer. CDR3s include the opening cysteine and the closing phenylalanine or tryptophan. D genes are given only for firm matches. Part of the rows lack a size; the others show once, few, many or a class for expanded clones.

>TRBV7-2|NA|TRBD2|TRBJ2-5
CASLRGGRQETQYF
TGTGCCAGCCTTCGGGGGGGGCGCCAAGAGACCCAGTACTTC
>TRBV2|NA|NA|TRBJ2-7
CASSWGSGREQYF
TGTGCCAGCAGTTGGGGTAGCGGTAGAGAGCAGTACTTC
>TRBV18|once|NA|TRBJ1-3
CASSTTDLDTIYF
TGTGCCAGCTCGACCACAGATTTGGACACCATATATTTT
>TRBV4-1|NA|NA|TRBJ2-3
CASSLRGKSTDTQYF
TGCGCCAGCAGCCTCCGTGGGAAGAGCACAGATACGCAGTATTTT
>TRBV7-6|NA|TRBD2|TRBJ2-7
CASSPTLLAGGPGRSYEQYF
TGTGCCAGCAGCCCGACCTTACTAGCGGGAGGGCCGGGTAGGTCCTACGAGCAGTACTTC
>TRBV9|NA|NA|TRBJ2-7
CASSVVKGPRGEQYF
TGTGCCAGCAGCGTCGTTAAGGGGCCACGCGGAGAGCAGTACTTC
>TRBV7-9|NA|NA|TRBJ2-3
CASSRWTPESTDTQYF
TGTGCCAGCAGCCGATGGACGCCGGAGAGCACAGATACGCAGTATTTT
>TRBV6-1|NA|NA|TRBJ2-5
CASSEAGNQETQYF
TGTGCCAGCAGTGAGGCGGGGAACCAAGAGACCCAGTACTTC
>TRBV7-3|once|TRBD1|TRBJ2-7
CASSSDRGREQYF
TGTGCCAGCAGCTCCGACAGGGGGCGCGAGCAGTACTTC
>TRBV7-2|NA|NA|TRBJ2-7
CASSSTIYEQYF
TGTGCCAGCAGCTCGACTATCTACGAGCAGTACTTC
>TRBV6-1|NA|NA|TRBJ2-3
CASRTQTDLMDTQYF
TGTGCCAGCAGGACCCAAACGGACCTCATGGATACGCAGTATTTT
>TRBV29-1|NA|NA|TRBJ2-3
CSARKGSTDTQYF
TGCAGCGCACGAAAAGGGAGCACAGATACGCAGTATTTT
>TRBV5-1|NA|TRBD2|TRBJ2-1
CASSLLAGTSYNEQFF
TGCGCCAGCAGCTTGTTAGCGGGGACGTCCTACAATGAGCAGTTCTTC
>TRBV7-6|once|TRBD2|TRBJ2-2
CASSLEASGRWGTGELFF
TGTGCCAGCAGCTTAGAAGCTAGCGGGAGGTGGGGCACCGGGGAGCTGTTTTTT
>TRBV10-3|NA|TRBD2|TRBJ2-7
CAISVLAAYEQYF
TGTGCCATCAGTGTACTAGCGGCCTACGAGCAGTACTTC
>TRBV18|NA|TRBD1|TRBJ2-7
CASSPAMIQGSVGEQYF
TGTGCCAGCTCACCGGCGATGATACAGGGGTCGGTTGGCGAGCAGTACTTC
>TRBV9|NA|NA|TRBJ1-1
CASSRDGYINTEAFF
TGTGCCAGCAGCCGGGACGGATATATTAACACTGAAGCTTTCTTT
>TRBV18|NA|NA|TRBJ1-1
CASSPEAGSRTEAFF
TGTGCCAGCTCACCTGAGGCAGGAAGTCGGACTGAAGCTTTCTTT
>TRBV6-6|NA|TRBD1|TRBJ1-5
CASSNSYDRVQPQHF
TGTGCCAGCAGCAACTCTTACGACAGGGTTCAGCCCCAGCATTTT
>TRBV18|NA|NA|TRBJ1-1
CASRTRFTEAFF
TGTGCCAGCAGGACACGATTCACTGAAGCTTTCTTT
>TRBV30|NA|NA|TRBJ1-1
CAWSRSNTEAFF
TGTGCCTGGAGCAGAAGTAACACTGAAGCTTTCTTT
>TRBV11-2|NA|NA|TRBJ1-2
CASSLVGGYTF
TGTGCCAGCAGCTTAGTGGGCGGCTACACCTTC
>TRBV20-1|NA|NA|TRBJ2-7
CSAMDYEQYF
TGCAGTGCCATGGACTACGAGCAGTACTTC
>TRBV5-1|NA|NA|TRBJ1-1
CASSVAPGLNTEAFF
TGCGCCAGCAGCGTGGCCCCGGGCCTCAACACTGAAGCTTTCTTT
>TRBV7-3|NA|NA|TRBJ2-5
CASSLSSYQETQYF
TGTGCCAGCAGCTTAAGCTCGTACCAAGAGACCCAGTACTTC
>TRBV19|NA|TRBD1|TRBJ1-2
CASRSGAGGGGYTF
TGTGCCAGTAGATCTGGTGCAGGGGGTGGTGGCTACACCTTC
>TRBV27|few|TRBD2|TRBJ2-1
CASSLFIGREKYNEQFF
TGTGCCAGCAGTTTATTTATAGGGCGGGAGAAATACAATGAGCAGTTCTTC
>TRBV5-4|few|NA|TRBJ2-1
CASSLQVIVGDEQFF
TGTGCCAGCAGCCTACAGGTAATCGTGGGTGATGAGCAGTTCTTC
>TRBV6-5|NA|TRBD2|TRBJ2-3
CASISREGTDTQYF
TGTGCCAGCATCTCAAGGGAGGGGACAGATACGCAGTATTTT